The rows below give T cell receptor beta chains drawn from one sample of a study of shared clonotypes between healthy human individuals. Sequencing was performed with immunoSEQ multiplex PCR; in TCRdb, only in-frame clones are kept and a portion is missing. Found here are over a million clones, roughly 75% of them singletons; the top ten hold about 1.5%. The sequenced material came from memory CD4+ T cells sorted from blood. The receptors originated from a man in his late teens or twenties in good health. CDR3s include the opening cysteine and the closing phenylalanine or tryptophan. The order of the fields is J gene, D gene, V gene, clone size, CDR3 protein, CDR3 DNA. D genes are given only for firm matches. Clone size is stated in some rows and not others, as once, few, many or a class when expanded.

J: TRBJ1-1
D: NA
V: TRBV5-1
size: NA
CDR3: CASSLGELGPEAFF
DNA: TGCGCCAGCAGCTTGGGGGAGTTGGGCCCTGAAGCTTTCTTT

J: TRBJ1-6
D: TRBD1
V: TRBV7-2
size: NA
CDR3: CASSLDGTGSSPLHF
DNA: TGTGCCAGCAGCTTAGACGGGACAGGGTCTTCACCCCTCCACTTT

J: TRBJ2-7
D: NA
V: TRBV28
size: NA
CDR3: CASSQRPLYDQYF
DNA: TGTGCCAGCAGTCAGAGGCCGTTATACGACCAGTACTTC

J: TRBJ1-5
D: TRBD1
V: TRBV23-1
size: NA
CDR3: CASSRGTGEQPQHF
DNA: TGCGCCAGCAGCAGGGGGACAGGGGAACAGCCCCAGCATTTT

J: TRBJ2-3
D: NA
V: TRBV30
size: NA
CDR3: CAWASERGGLTDTQYF
DNA: TGTGCCTGGGCGTCAGAGAGGGGGGGACTCACAGATACGCAGTATTTT

J: TRBJ2-3
D: TRBD2
V: TRBV5-5
size: once
CDR3: CASSGAGTSATARQYF
DNA: TGTGCCAGCAGCGGGGCCGGGACTAGCGCAACCGCCAGGCAGTATTTT

J: TRBJ1-6
D: TRBD1
V: TRBV7-3
size: once
CDR3: CASSLRGQENSPLHF
DNA: TGTGCCAGCAGCTTACGGGGACAGGAAAATTCACCCCTCCACTTT

J: TRBJ1-6
D: NA
V: TRBV10-3
size: NA
CDR3: CAISELGDYNSPLHF
DNA: TGTGCCATCAGTGAGTTAGGGGATTATAATTCACCCCTCCACTTT

J: TRBJ2-6
D: NA
V: TRBV5-1
size: few
CDR3: CASSSQGNSGANVLTF
DNA: TGCGCCAGCAGCTCGCAGGGAAACTCTGGGGCCAACGTCCTGACTTTC

J: TRBJ1-2
D: TRBD1
V: TRBV30
size: few
CDR3: CAWRARQGSYGYTF
DNA: TGTGCCTGGAGAGCAAGACAGGGGTCCTATGGCTACACCTTC

J: TRBJ2-7
D: NA
V: TRBV6-1
size: NA
CDR3: CASSQGTLPSYEQYF
DNA: TGTGCCAGCTCCCAAGGGACACTACCCTCCTACGAGCAGTACTTC

J: TRBJ1-5
D: TRBD1
V: TRBV27
size: NA
CDR3: CASTTDRGQPQHF
DNA: TGTGCCAGCACTACCGACAGGGGTCAGCCCCAGCATTTT

J: TRBJ2-7
D: NA
V: TRBV9
size: NA
CDR3: CASSVMPENYEQYF
DNA: TGTGCCAGCAGCGTTATGCCGGAAAACTACGAGCAGTACTTC

J: TRBJ1-4
D: NA
V: TRBV5-6
size: NA
CDR3: CASSGVSAPTNEKLFF
DNA: TGTGCCAGCAGCGGGGTGTCAGCCCCAACTAATGAAAAACTGTTTTTT

J: TRBJ2-1
D: TRBD2
V: TRBV7-9
size: NA
CDR3: CASSLTSGNYNEQFF
DNA: TGTGCCAGCAGCCTGACTAGCGGAAACTACAATGAGCAGTTCTTC

J: TRBJ2-3
D: NA
V: TRBV20-1
size: NA
CDR3: CSAPRPDTQYF
DNA: TGCAGTGCCCCCAGGCCCGATACGCAGTATTTT

J: TRBJ2-5
D: NA
V: TRBV7-7
size: few
CDR3: CASSPSSSAAETQYF
DNA: TGTGCTAGCAGCCCGAGCTCTAGCGCTGCAGAGACCCAGTACTTC

J: TRBJ1-2
D: NA
V: TRBV6-5
size: NA
CDR3: CASSYSDGRGVYTF
DNA: TGTGCCAGCAGTTACTCGGACGGAAGAGGGGTCTACACCTTC

J: TRBJ1-2
D: TRBD1
V: TRBV5-6
size: NA
CDR3: CASSPPPGQGAPNYGYTF
DNA: TGTGCCAGCAGCCCCCCTCCGGGACAGGGAGCCCCAAACTATGGCTACACCTTC

J: TRBJ2-7
D: NA
V: TRBV6-5
size: NA
CDR3: CASSYLGEFGYEQYF
DNA: TGTGCCAGCAGTTACTTGGGGGAGTTCGGGTACGAGCAGTACTTC

J: TRBJ1-2
D: TRBD1
V: TRBV14
size: NA
CDR3: CASRRQGSTDGYTF
DNA: TGTGCCAGCAGGCGACAGGGGTCGACCGATGGCTACACCTTC

J: TRBJ2-2
D: NA
V: TRBV5-1
size: NA
CDR3: CASSLGVSVNTGELFF
DNA: TGCGCCAGCAGCTTGGGTGTTTCGGTGAACACCGGGGAGCTGTTTTTT

J: TRBJ2-2
D: NA
V: TRBV2
size: NA
CDR3: CASSVGQGSGELFF
DNA: TGTGCCAGCAGTGTGGGTCAGGGGTCCGGGGAGCTGTTTTTT

J: TRBJ2-3
D: TRBD1
V: TRBV6-6
size: once
CDR3: CASRGQATSTDTQYF
DNA: TGTGCCAGCAGAGGACAGGCTACTAGCACAGATACGCAGTATTTT

J: TRBJ2-2
D: NA
V: TRBV7-2
size: NA
CDR3: CASSRYTGELFF
DNA: TGTGCCAGCAGCCGGTACACCGGGGAGCTGTTTTTT

J: TRBJ2-2
D: TRBD2
V: TRBV9
size: NA
CDR3: CASSVGSGGFGELFF
DNA: TGTGCCAGCAGCGTAGGGAGCGGGGGGTTCGGGGAGCTGTTTTTT

J: TRBJ2-2
D: NA
V: TRBV19
size: many
CDR3: CASTTLETRWVPGELFF
DNA: TGTGCCAGTACCACCTTGGAAACACGCTGGGTTCCCGGGGAGCTGTTTTTT

J: TRBJ2-1
D: TRBD2
V: TRBV5-6
size: NA
CDR3: CASSFSGRFSYNEQFF
DNA: TGTGCCAGCAGCTTTAGCGGGAGATTCTCCTACAATGAGCAGTTCTTC

J: TRBJ1-5
D: TRBD1
V: TRBV10-3
size: NA
CDR3: CAISPTGGGQPQHF
DNA: TGTGCCATCAGTCCGACAGGGGGGGGTCAGCCCCAGCATTTT

J: TRBJ1-2
D: TRBD1
V: TRBV5-1
size: NA
CDR3: CASSPGQGSPSGYTF
DNA: TGCGCCAGCAGCCCGGGACAGGGGTCTCCATCTGGCTACACCTTC

J: TRBJ1-1
D: NA
V: TRBV29-1
size: NA
CDR3: CSGRGWNTEAFF
DNA: TGCAGCGGTAGAGGTTGGAACACTGAAGCTTTCTTT

J: TRBJ2-5
D: NA
V: TRBV7-2
size: NA
CDR3: CASSPRDRYQETQYF
DNA: TGTGCCAGCAGCCCCCGGGACCGGTACCAAGAGACCCAGTACTTC

J: TRBJ2-3
D: TRBD1
V: TRBV9
size: NA
CDR3: CASSVGQGFSTDTQYF
DNA: TGTGCCAGCAGCGTAGGACAGGGTTTTAGCACAGATACGCAGTATTTT

J: TRBJ2-3
D: NA
V: TRBV18
size: many
CDR3: CASSPPSNTDTQYF
DNA: TGTGCCAGCTCACCCCCTAGCAACACAGATACGCAGTATTTT

J: TRBJ2-5
D: NA
V: TRBV4-2
size: once
CDR3: CASSQEGSRSETQYF
DNA: TGTGCCAGCAGCCAAGAAGGCTCGCGTTCAGAGACCCAGTACTTC

J: TRBJ1-2
D: NA
V: TRBV28
size: NA
CDR3: CASSLGGSAGYGYTF
DNA: TGTGCCAGCAGTTTAGGGGGGTCCGCGGGCTATGGCTACACCTTC

J: TRBJ2-3
D: TRBD2
V: TRBV5-1
size: few
CDR3: CASSSGLAGTDTQYF
DNA: TGCGCCAGCAGCTCCGGACTAGCGGGCACAGATACGCAGTATTTT

J: TRBJ2-7
D: NA
V: TRBV6-1
size: NA
CDR3: CASTPTQGEQYF
DNA: TGTGCCAGCACCCCGACCCAGGGCGAGCAGTACTTC

J: TRBJ2-6
D: NA
V: TRBV27
size: few
CDR3: CASMGASGANVLTF
DNA: TGTGCCAGCATGGGAGCCTCTGGGGCCAACGTCCTGACTTTC

J: TRBJ2-5
D: TRBD2
V: TRBV7-2
size: NA
CDR3: CASSRRLAGSRETQYF
DNA: TGTGCCAGCAGCCGCAGACTAGCGGGGTCCCGGGAGACCCAGTACTTC

J: TRBJ2-5
D: TRBD2
V: TRBV12-5
size: NA
CDR3: CASGFGGLAQETQYF
DNA: TGTGCTAGTGGTTTTGGGGGACTAGCTCAAGAGACCCAGTACTTC

J: TRBJ1-2
D: NA
V: TRBV6-6
size: NA
CDR3: CASSYSGTSNYGYTF
DNA: TGTGCCAGCAGTTACTCGGGGACCTCTAACTATGGCTACACCTTC

J: TRBJ2-1
D: NA
V: TRBV6-5
size: NA
CDR3: CASSSPASNEQFF
DNA: TGTGCCAGCAGTTCCCCAGCCTCCAATGAGCAGTTCTTC

J: TRBJ2-1
D: TRBD2
V: TRBV5-6
size: NA
CDR3: CASSSLKTSGVNEQFF
DNA: TGTGCCAGCAGCTCTTTAAAGACTAGCGGGGTAAATGAGCAGTTCTTC

J: TRBJ1-2
D: NA
V: TRBV29-1
size: NA
CDR3: CSVEDEGTYGYTF
DNA: TGCAGCGTTGAAGATGAGGGTACCTATGGCTACACCTTC

J: TRBJ1-1
D: TRBD1
V: TRBV6-1
size: NA
CDR3: CASSGRDRGALNTEAFF
DNA: TGTGCCAGCAGTGGAAGAGACAGGGGAGCCCTGAACACTGAAGCTTTCTTT

J: TRBJ2-2
D: NA
V: TRBV2
size: NA
CDR3: CASSEASRGVTGELFF
DNA: TGTGCCAGCAGTGAAGCCAGTCGAGGGGTCACCGGGGAGCTGTTTTTT

J: TRBJ2-7
D: TRBD2
V: TRBV30
size: NA
CDR3: CAWSRLRTSGIYEQYF
DNA: TGTGCCTGGAGTCGACTTAGGACTAGCGGGATTTACGAGCAGTACTTC

J: TRBJ2-1
D: NA
V: TRBV29-1
size: NA
CDR3: CSVEDLDMPNEQFF
DNA: TGCAGCGTTGAAGATTTGGACATGCCCAATGAGCAGTTCTTC

J: TRBJ2-4
D: TRBD1
V: TRBV15
size: NA
CDR3: CATSRDLQGASRAKNIQYF
DNA: TGTGCCACCAGCAGAGATCTCCAGGGGGCGAGTCGGGCCAAAAACATTCAGTACTTC

J: TRBJ1-5
D: TRBD1
V: TRBV9
size: NA
CDR3: CASSVDGQVNQPQHF
DNA: TGTGCCAGCAGCGTAGATGGACAGGTTAATCAGCCCCAGCATTTT

J: TRBJ2-7
D: NA
V: TRBV7-6
size: NA
CDR3: CASSLAPLDSYEQYF
DNA: TGTGCCAGCAGCTTAGCCCCTCTCGATTCCTACGAGCAGTACTTC